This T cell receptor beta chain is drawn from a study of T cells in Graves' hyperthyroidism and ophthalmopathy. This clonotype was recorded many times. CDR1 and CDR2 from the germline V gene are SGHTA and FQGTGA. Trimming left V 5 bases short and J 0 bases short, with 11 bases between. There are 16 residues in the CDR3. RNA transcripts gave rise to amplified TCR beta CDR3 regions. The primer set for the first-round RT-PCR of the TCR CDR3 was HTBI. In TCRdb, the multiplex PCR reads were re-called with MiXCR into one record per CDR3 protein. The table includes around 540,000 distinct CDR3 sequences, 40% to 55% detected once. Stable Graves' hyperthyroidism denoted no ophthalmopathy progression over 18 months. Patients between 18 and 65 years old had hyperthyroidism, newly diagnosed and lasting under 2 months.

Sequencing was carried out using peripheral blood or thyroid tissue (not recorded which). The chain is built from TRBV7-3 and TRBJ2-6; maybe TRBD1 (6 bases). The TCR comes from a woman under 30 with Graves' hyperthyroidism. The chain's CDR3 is CASSPGHPSGANVLTF. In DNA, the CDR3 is TGTGCCAGCAGCCCGGGACATCCCTCTGGGGCCAACGTCCTGACTTTC. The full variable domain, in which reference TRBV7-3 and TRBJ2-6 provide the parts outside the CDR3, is GAGVSQTPSNKVTEKGKYVELRCDPISGHTALYWYRQSLGQGPEFLIYFQGTGAADDSGLPNDRFFAVRPEGSVSTLKIQRTERGDSAVYLCASSPGHPSGANVLTFGAGSRLTVL.